This T cell receptor beta chain originates from a study of cytomegalovirus exposure and HLA in healthy donors (dated by TCRdb to between 2016 and 2019). For context, the study as a whole: According to an earlier analysis of a few hundred of the donors, 150 million to 200 million T cells yielded some 120 million unique TCR beta sequences and less than 300 Gb of sequence data. An early release covering roughly 600 HLA-typed donors comprised about 310 gigabases of sequencing data and approximately 85 million unique TCR sequences. Of the 398 genotyped donors, approximately 81% were placed in the genetic ancestry cluster associated with self-reported Caucasian donors. The study aimed to test whether signatures of past pathogen exposure could be identified by cataloging public T cell receptors. The study profiled the T cell repertoires of hundreds of subjects by immunosequencing and related them to cytomegalovirus serostatus. In addition to the first cohort of 650 to 750 subjects, a separate validation cohort of 120 different subjects was used. To predict cytomegalovirus infection status, the study brought together high-throughput TCR immunosequencing, statistical association of individual TCRs with disease status, and machine learning. A later analysis re-examined previously published TCR beta repertoires from about 670 donors and added high-resolution HLA genotyping to investigate patterns of TCR occurrence. Rather than using new phenotypic data, the later analysis identified candidate immune exposures from TCR beta sequences and from how often those sequences occurred across donors. An earlier analysis of 587 of the donors applied high-throughput TCR beta sequencing to assess whether each TCR beta V gene segment acted as functional or pseudogenic. Donor age, sex, ethnicity and CMV serostatus were compiled together with the repertoire data. A later genetic analysis took genome-wide SNP genotypes for about three fifths of the roughly 700 donors and used that subset as a discovery cohort. Every repertoire in the discovery cohort had been generated on one and the same sequencing platform. HLA typing included class I and class II loci at four-digit resolution. Typing coverage differed by locus: A, B, C, DRB1 and DQB1 were typed in roughly 629-640 donors, DQA1 in roughly 510, DPA1 in some 570, and DPB1 in 450 to 480. Because of strong linkage in the cohort, roughly five DR-DQ haplotypes were treated as single units for association and clustering. On average, about 240,000 unique TCR beta nucleotide sequences were sequenced per donor among 398 genotyped donors of the cohort, with 15% to 20% of those sequences being non-productive. Study-level results and caveats: Some IMGT-functional V segments, including TRBV6-2 and TRBV6-3, could not be distinguished by the 87-base-pair reads and were therefore excluded. About 17 rarely observed V segments, including chromosome 9 orphons, were excluded from the earlier analysis of some 590 of the donors because counts were too low. Only TCR beta chains were sequenced in this cohort, and the absence of alpha or paired-chain data limited detectable features. Presence/absence analyses assumed roughly uniform sequencing depth across donors, an assumption that may not hold. Most TCR sequences were seen in very few donors, while some public TCRs were found in many individuals. The sequencing pipeline was judged likely to have produced a cluster of highly shared sequence variants as a technical artifact. In a later analysis, over 15,000 TCR beta sequences were associated with specific HLA alleles at a false discovery rate of 0.05. According to a later genetic analysis, donors in an Asian-associated ancestry cluster had fewer N-insertions in productive TCRs than the roughly 670-donor mean. In vitro tests confirmed that a few of the cytomegalovirus-associated TCR beta chains recognize cytomegalovirus antigens. Most CMV-associated TCR beta chains appeared to be HLA-restricted in a later analysis, and the HLA associations seemed to be driven largely by CMV exposure. In both the original and validation cohorts, the classifier was reported to diagnose cytomegalovirus status with high specificity and sensitivity. A later analysis found that TCR association rates varied across HLA loci, with DRB1 alleles showing the most associated TCRs and HLA-C alleles the fewest. Because some donors lacked HLA typing at each locus, the association tests relied only on the typed subset. Several of the top co-occurrence clusters appeared to be linked to parvovirus B19, influenza, CMV and Epstein-Barr virus, according to a later analysis. A further reported finding was that TCR beta sequences accurately predicted the HLA-A and HLA-B alleles for most subjects in the first cohort. An earlier analysis of around 540 of the donors showed that most TCR beta V segments appeared in productive rearrangements either about 87% or about 30% of the time, which broadly matched IMGT annotations. For the cohort, immune exposure information was limited to CMV serostatus. In a later analysis, HLA-associated TCR beta chains were found to be more clonally expanded and to have lower generation probabilities than equally common non-associated chains. According to the authors, the approach could potentially be generalized to other disease states and immunological phenotypes. In the study, approximately 150 TCR beta chains were listed as associated with cytomegalovirus. Strong co-occurrence of HLA alleles, especially DR and DQ, made assigning TCR associations to individual alleles difficult. Linkage disequilibrium might explain the correlated functional status among segregating V segments, but an unknown experimental factor could not be ruled out. In a later genetic analysis, a missense DCLRE1C variant was associated with V-gene and J-gene trimming of TCR beta chains, and the association was replicated in an independent cohort.

The CDR3 covers 16 residues, taking in both the cysteine and the phenylalanine. The DNA shown is the 48-base CDR3, in frame from base 1. Trimming at the junction amounts to 0 bases on V and 8 bases on J, and the germline ends lie 16 bases apart. For CDR1 and CDR2, the germline V gene lists MNHEY and SVGAGI. In total, approximately 610 healthy bone marrow donors made up the cohort. At the time of sampling, every cohort member was nominally healthy, though immune exposures that went unrecorded were likely present. Of the 666 cohort members, roughly 290 had a positive CMV serostatus and about 400 had a negative one, while no CMV serostatus was recorded for the donor. Each donor provided a peripheral blood sample, and peripheral blood mononuclear cells were used for TCR beta sequencing. Genomic DNA was extracted from the blood cell samples with the Qiagen DNeasy Blood Extraction Kit. Receptor libraries were prepared by the immunoSEQ multiplex PCR assay. For the multiplex PCR, a mixture combining 60 forward primers for TCR Vbeta segments and 13 reverse primers for TCR Jbeta segments was used. Amplification of the CDR3 region of rearranged TCR beta genes was performed with a multiplex PCR assay on genomic DNA. On the Illumina HiSeq System, the amplified TCR beta libraries were sequenced as 87-base-pair reads. Under the source paper's analysis protocol: Across the 500 to 850 repertoires, a later analysis counted some 81 million unique TCR beta chains, roughly 11 million of which were shared by at least two donors. Raw reads were error-corrected and collapsed into unique sequences with a nearest-neighbor algorithm that merged closely related sequences to remove PCR and sequencing errors. CDR3 sequences were aligned to IMGT reference sequences to assign V, D and J gene segments. For a sequence to be retained, a match of at least six nucleotides to both a V gene segment and a J gene segment was required. Rearrangements were classified as productive when the CDR3 lacked stop codons and remained in frame with V and J, and all other rearrangements were classified as non-productive. Following IMGT convention, CDR3 was defined as the stretch from the second conserved V-encoded cysteine up to the conserved J-encoded phenylalanine. The earlier analysis of a few hundred of the donors excluded any sequence lacking an unambiguous match to a single V gene segment. An earlier analysis of several hundred of the donors called V segments functional above 56.7% productive rearrangements and segregating when the between-donor standard deviation exceeded 5%. To diagnose cytomegalovirus status from the catalog of TCR beta chain sequences, a statistical classification framework was built. In a later analysis, TCR nucleotide sequences were compared against IMGT/GENE-DB human TR gene sequences so that V and J genes could be assigned. In a later analysis, CDR3 sequences and most-parsimonious VDJ recombination scenarios were assigned using the TCRdist pipeline. A later analysis defined each TCR beta chain by its CDR3 amino acid sequence plus V-gene family, and excluded reads lacking a unique V-gene family. To address suspected cross-contamination and a sequencing artifact, a later analysis removed around 590 highly shared, low-generation-probability nucleotide sequences. In a later analysis, a clonal expansion index was calculated for each public chain from normalized within-repertoire ranks of inferred template counts. In a later analysis, generation probabilities were computed using a VDJ recombination model fitted to out-of-frame rearrangements, and the results were checked against IGoR. In a later analysis, hypergeometric tests were used to score TCR-TCR, TCR-HLA and TCR-CMV co-occurrence, with a repertoire-size bias correction applied to TCR pairs. In a later analysis, false discovery rates were estimated by permuting HLA or CMV assignments 20 times. In a later analysis, co-occurring TCRs were grouped using DBSCAN, with TCRdist sequence similarity added in when clustering inside HLA-allele-positive subsets. Repertoires with fewer than 30,000 or more than 120,000 public chains, plus five repertoires with anomalous nucleotide sharing, were excluded from co-occurrence clustering. Entries here come from immuneACCESS through TCRdb and include only in-frame sequences with V and J called. Some clones fail to appear in such tables; in the studies checked, an unresolved V gene covers under half of the shortfall, and the cause of the remainder is unknown. V, J and clone size are those of that table, while D and trimming were read from the DNA. Counted in this sample were more than 90,000 clones; about 76% of them appeared once. Clones ranked in the top ten supply 7% to 10% of the sample.

This clone occurred a few times. No antigen is known for it. No quality values exist for individual bases; no much larger clone is one base distant. The chain employs TRBV6-5 and TRBJ1-4; TRBD1 is a possible D gene, resting on 5 matching bases. The source is a human donor in good health. Sequencing was done on a sample of PBMCs. The DNA sequence follows: TGTGCCAGCAGTTACTCGAGGTTCCAGGGATGGGAAAAACTGTTTTTT. This gives the protein CASSYSRFQGWEKLFF.